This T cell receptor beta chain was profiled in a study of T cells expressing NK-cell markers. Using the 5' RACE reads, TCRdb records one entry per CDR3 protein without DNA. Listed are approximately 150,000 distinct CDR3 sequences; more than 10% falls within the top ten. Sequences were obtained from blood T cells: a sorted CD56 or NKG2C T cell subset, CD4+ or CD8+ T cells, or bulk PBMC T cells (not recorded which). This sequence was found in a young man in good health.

Here the CDR3 reads CASGLLADFGAIYF. The chain recombines TRBV12-5 with TRBJ1-3. This CDR3 has 14 amino acids. CDR1 and CDR2 from the germline V gene are LGHNT and FRNRAP.